This record looks at one TCR beta chain sequence and its context. This receptor's antigen is unknown. No quality values exist for individual bases; no much larger clone is one base distant. Receptors were amplified or captured by the immunoSEQ multiplex PCR assay. The table comes from immuneACCESS by way of TCRdb, which keeps in-frame sequences with V and J called. Part of the clones is missing from these tables; in studies checked, under half for an unresolved V gene and the rest for unknown reasons. The sample data list 100,000 to 150,000 clones, and around 90% of these were observed just once. 5.5% of the sample is held by the ten biggest clonotypes. From cysteine to phenylalanine, the CDR3 is 13 amino acids long. Only CDR3 DNA is held: 39 bases, read in frame from base 1. As encoded in the germline V gene (reference sequence), CDR1 is MNHEY while CDR2 is SMNVEV. Trimming removed 0 bases from V and 7 bases from J, leaving 4 bases between the germline ends.

This sample was included in a study of control samples from healthy donors and cancer patients (dated by TCRdb to 2020 to 2022). The TCR was taken from a man younger than 35 in good health. The V and J segments used are TRBV27 and TRBJ1-6; the D gene identity is not certain. The sequencing sample was made of blood. The sequence in DNA is TGTGCCAGCAGTTTATCGGCCAATTCACCCCTCCACTTT. It is translated as CASSLSANSPLHF.